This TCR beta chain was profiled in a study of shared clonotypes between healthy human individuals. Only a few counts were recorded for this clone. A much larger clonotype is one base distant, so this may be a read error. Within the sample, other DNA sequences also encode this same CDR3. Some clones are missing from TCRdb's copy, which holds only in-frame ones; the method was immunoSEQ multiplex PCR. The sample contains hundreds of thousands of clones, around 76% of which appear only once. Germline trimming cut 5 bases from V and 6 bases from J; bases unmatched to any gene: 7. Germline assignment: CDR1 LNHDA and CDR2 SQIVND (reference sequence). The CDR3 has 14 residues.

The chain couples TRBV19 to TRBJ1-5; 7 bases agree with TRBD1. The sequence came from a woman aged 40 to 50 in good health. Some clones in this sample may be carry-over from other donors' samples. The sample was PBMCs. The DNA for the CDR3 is TGTGCCAGTAGTTACGGGCAGGGGGTTCAGCCCCAGCATTTT. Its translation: CASSYGQGVQPQHF. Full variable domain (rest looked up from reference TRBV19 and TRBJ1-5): DGGITQSPKYLFRKEGQNVTLSCEQNLNHDAMYWYRQDPGQGLRLIYYSQIVNDFQKGDIAEGYSVSREKKESFPLTVTSAQKNPTAFYLCASSYGQGVQPQHFGDGTRLSIL.